The entry that follows covers one T cell receptor (beta chain) sequence. This clonotype came up many times. Its antigen remains unidentified. Base qualities are missing; no much larger clone stands one base away. The TCR beta CDR3 regions were amplified from RNA transcripts. The TCR CDR3 was subjected to a first round of RT-PCR using the HTBI primer set and the Qiagen OneStep RT-PCR kit. The libraries were constructed in a second round of multiplex PCR and then size-selected and purified. Sequencing of the libraries was done on an Illumina HiSeq2000 using paired-end 100 bp reads. The original pipeline was this. SOAPnuke was used to process the raw data, throwing out any read that contained adapters or uncalled bases, had a mean Phred below 15, or lacked an exact constant-primer or identifier match. High-quality paired reads were merged with COPE v1.2.5, and unique nucleotide sequences were defined as clonotypes. Clonotypes were aligned to IMGT TRBV, TRBD and TRBJ reference segments using MiTCR v1.1. Only V-J combinations with frequency above 0.0001, covering 99% to 99.2% of repertoires, were analysed. The TCS score was defined as F50 (clonal expansion) divided by E x V (chaos), with BLOSUM62-based TCRdist calculated between CDR3 peptides within each V-J. Welch's t-statistics and random forest reduced 450 to 600 V-J features to 13, which were used in a naive Bayes classifier (R e1071). Using fastp trimming at Q25 and MiXCR clonotype assembly, TCRdb reanalyzed the public sequencing data and kept in-frame beta chains. Each record represents a unique CDR3 protein, reported with the most common genes and DNA among its rows. The V and J calls, along with clone size, are taken from TCRdb and not from the paper's own processing. The sample contains around 340,000 distinct CDR3 sequences, over 11% of them found a single time. 20% to 25% of the sample goes to the ten largest clones.

The data are from a study of T cells in Graves' hyperthyroidism and ophthalmopathy (dated by TCRdb to between 2018 and 2021). Background on the whole study: Peripheral blood was sampled at the time of initial diagnosis, prior to any treatment. TCR Vbeta CDR3 sequencing of roughly 140 peripheral blood samples (43 ophthalmopathy, 75 or so hyperthyroidism and some 17 progressor patients) is reported in the paper. Following sampling, methimazole starting at 30 mg daily was given to hyperthyroidism patients, and high-dose intravenous methylprednisolone was given to ophthalmopathy patients. For training and testing, the 80 to 100 patients in the discovery cohort were randomly divided in a 7:3 ratio. An independent validation cohort of about 20 hyperthyroidism patients and 17 patients who later progressed to ophthalmopathy tested prospective prediction of ophthalmopathy. TCR V-J signatures able to tell the groups apart were searched for in a discovery cohort of 95 or so patients, of whom over 40 had Graves' ophthalmopathy and about 60 had stable Graves' hyperthyroidism. The study also compared thyroid tissue and blood T-cell repertoires from several Graves' hyperthyroidism patients. General conclusions and limits of the study: Sample size was not statistically predetermined, and investigators were not blinded to group allocation. A model built on a 13 V-J signature distinguished ophthalmopathy from stable hyperthyroidism, reaching roughly 88% sensitivity and about 81% specificity in cross-validation and 80%/75% in testing. Most expanded thyroid clonotypes (frequency above 0.001) were also detected in blood, a finding suggesting that blood repertoires may reflect thyroid immune responses. During validation, the model predicted progression to ophthalmopathy a median of approximately 7 months ahead of onset, with just under 71% sensitivity and 72.22% specificity.

The germline V gene encodes CDR1 MDHEN and CDR2 SYDVKM. The CDR3 contains 14 residues, cysteine and phenylalanine counted. Solely the CDR3 DNA is kept, with 42 bases framed from the first base. The V and J ends are trimmed by 3 bases and 5 bases, leaving 12 bases between them. Stable Graves' hyperthyroidism was defined as no progression to ophthalmopathy during 18 months of follow-up. Hyperthyroidism patients were newly diagnosed, with disease duration under 2 months, and aged 18 to 65 years. The study excluded patients with uncontrolled infections, other autoimmune diseases, pregnancy or lactation. Diagnoses were established on the basis of clinical symptoms, serum thyroxine and TRAb, thyroid ultrasound, and orbital computed tomography. PBMCs were separated from roughly 10 ml of fresh peripheral blood using Ficoll-Paque density gradient centrifugation. Total RNA was extracted using Trizol reagent, and RNA quality was assessed on an Agilent 2100 Bioanalyzer.

The sequence derives from a woman aged 25 to 39 with Graves' hyperthyroidism. Here the chain combines TRBV28 and TRBJ2-3; the D gene remains uncertain. The sequenced sample was blood. The CDR3 amino acid sequence is: CASSLQVLGDTQYF. The DNA sequence is given as TGTGCCAGCAGTTTGCAGGTACTGGGAGATACGCAGTATTTT. When the CDR3 is completed using the reference TRBV28 and TRBJ2-3 genes on either side, the full variable domain is DVKVTQSSRYLVKRTGEKVFLECVQDMDHENMFWYRQDPGLGLRLIYFSYDVKMKEKGDIPEGYSVSREKKERFSLILESASTNQTSMYLCASSLQVLGDTQYFGPGTRLTVL.